This T cell receptor (beta chain) was retrieved from a study of T cell clonality in common variable immunodeficiency. This clone was observed at least ten times. The antigen is not known. The sequence runs out 3 residues before the end of the CDR3; the remainder is reconstructed from the germline J gene. Deletions cut 1 base from V and 1 base from J, with 10 bases between. CDR1 is SGHTA, CDR2 FQGNSA, per germline. There are 15 residues in the CDR3. Repertoires were generated with immunoSEQ multiplex PCR, while TCRdb's copy carries only in-frame clones and drops some. Singletons are absent from the sample, which has approximately 81,000 clones. Whole-study results and caveats: CVID subjects showed higher TCRbeta clonality than healthy controls. Patient heterogeneity in the CVID cohort limited correlations between repertoire features and clinical complications.

The clonotype was recovered from a person between 18 and 75 years old in good health. The sequenced material came from peripheral blood mononuclear cells. J is TRBJ1-1 and V is TRBV7-2, with D possibly TRBD1 on 6 matching bases. CDR3 bases read: TGTGCCAGCAGCTTAGGAGGGGGAGGGAACACTGAA. It translates to CASSLGGGGNTE. Given in full, the CDR3 is CASSLGGGGNTEAFF.